There are a few counts of the clone carrying this T cell receptor (beta chain). Germline V gives CDR1 MNHEY, CDR2 SVGEGT. V was trimmed by 5 bases and J by 9 bases, leaving 17 bases between them. The CDR3 runs to 14 residues. TCRdb recomputed calls from the 5' RACE reads with MiXCR, one row per CDR3 protein. The sample has roughly 170,000 distinct CDR3 sequences, less than 20% seen once. The sample originates from a study of T-cell memory formation after mild COVID-19. The chain employs TRBV6-2 or TRBV6-3 and TRBJ2-1, with D possibly being TRBD1 (5 bases). The sequenced sample was PBMCs or a T cell subset sorted from them (not recorded which). This receptor was taken from a man between 18 and 29 years old who had mild COVID-19 (a few samples of this study predate the infection). Cell type and time point are not known. CDR3 bases: TGTGCCAGCAGTCTAATGGCAGGGTATAGTGAGCAGTTCTTC. Its protein is CASSLMAGYSEQFF.